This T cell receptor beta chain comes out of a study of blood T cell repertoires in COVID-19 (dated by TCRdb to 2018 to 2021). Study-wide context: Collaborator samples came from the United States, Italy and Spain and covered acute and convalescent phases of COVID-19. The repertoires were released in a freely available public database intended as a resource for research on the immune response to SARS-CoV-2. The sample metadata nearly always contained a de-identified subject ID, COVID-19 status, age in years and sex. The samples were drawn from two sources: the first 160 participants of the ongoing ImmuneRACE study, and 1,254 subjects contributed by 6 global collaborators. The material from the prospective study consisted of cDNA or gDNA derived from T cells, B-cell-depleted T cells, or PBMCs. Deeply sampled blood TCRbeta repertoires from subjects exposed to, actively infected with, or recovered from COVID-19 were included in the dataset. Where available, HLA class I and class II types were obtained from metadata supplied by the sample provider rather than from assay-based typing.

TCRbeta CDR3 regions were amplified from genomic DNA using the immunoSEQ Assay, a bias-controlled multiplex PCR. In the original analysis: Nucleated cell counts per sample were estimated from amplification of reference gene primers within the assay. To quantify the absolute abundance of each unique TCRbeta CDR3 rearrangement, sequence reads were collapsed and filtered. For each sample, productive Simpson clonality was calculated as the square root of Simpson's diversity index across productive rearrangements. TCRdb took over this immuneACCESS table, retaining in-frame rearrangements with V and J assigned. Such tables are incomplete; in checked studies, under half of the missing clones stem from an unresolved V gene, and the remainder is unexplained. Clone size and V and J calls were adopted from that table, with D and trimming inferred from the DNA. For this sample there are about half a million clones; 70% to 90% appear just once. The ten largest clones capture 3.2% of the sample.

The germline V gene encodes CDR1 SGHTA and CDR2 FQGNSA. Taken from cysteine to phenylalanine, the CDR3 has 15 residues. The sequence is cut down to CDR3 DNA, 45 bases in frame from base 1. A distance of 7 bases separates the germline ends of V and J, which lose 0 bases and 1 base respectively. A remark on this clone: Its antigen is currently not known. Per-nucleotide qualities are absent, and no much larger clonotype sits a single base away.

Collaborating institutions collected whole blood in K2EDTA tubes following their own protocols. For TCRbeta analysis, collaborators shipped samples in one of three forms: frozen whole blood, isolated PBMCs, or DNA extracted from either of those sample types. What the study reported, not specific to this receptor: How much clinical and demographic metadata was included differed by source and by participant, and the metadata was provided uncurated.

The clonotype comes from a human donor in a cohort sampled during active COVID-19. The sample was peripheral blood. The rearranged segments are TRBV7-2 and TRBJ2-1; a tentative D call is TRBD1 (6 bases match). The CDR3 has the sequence CASSLAGQSYNEQFF. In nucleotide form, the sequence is TGTGCCAGCAGCTTAGCGGGACAATCCTACAATGAGCAGTTCTTC.